The entry below describes one TCR beta chain. V shed 2 bases, J shed 7 bases, and the junction held 7 bases outside the gene matches. The CDR3 covers 17 residues. In germline, CDR1 is MGHRA, CDR2 YSYEKL. PCR primers comprised 60 Vbeta and 13 Jbeta primers. Using immunoSEQ multiplex PCR, the repertoire was profiled, and TCRdb retains in-frame clones only, with some absent. The sample lists about 130,000 clones; approximately 80% were seen once. This entry is derived from a study of cytomegalovirus exposure and HLA in healthy donors. This sequence originates from a girl aged 2-10 years in good health and CMV-seronegative. Sequencing was performed on PBMCs. V is TRBV4-1 and J is TRBJ2-1; TRBD2 matches 14 bases. This CDR3 reads CASSQLRLAGGRNEQFF. DNA of the CDR3: TGCGCCAGCAGCCAACTAAGACTAGCGGGGGGGAGGAATGAGCAGTTCTTC.